This paragraph covers one TCR beta chain sequence. The data originate from a study of blood T cells in healthy people across ages. Next came a second PCR, run for about 6 to 11 cycles, which used a sample-barcoded 5' primer along with a J-beta primer mix. A 12-random-nucleotide template-switch adaptor tagged each cDNA molecule. TCRdb used MiXCR to reprocess the 5' RACE reads, holding one entry per CDR3 protein. Among hundreds of thousands of distinct CDR3 sequences listed, about 56% were seen once. V was clipped by 4 bases and J by 11 bases, with 26 bases between them. The CDR3 totals 16 residues. Germline CDR1 and CDR2: MDHEN and SYDVKM. PBMCs numbering at least 6 million were isolated per sample.

The rearrangement uses TRBV28 and TRBJ2-5; D is possibly TRBD2 (5 bases). Sequencing was done on a sample of blood. The TCR comes from a man aged 40-49 years in good health. The CDR3 region is CASSSVGALSGGEQYF. In DNA, the CDR3 is TGTGCCAGCAGTTCCGTGGGAGCCTTATCGGGCGGAGAGCAGTACTTC.